These 23 T cell receptor beta chains originate from one sample sequenced in a study of cytomegalovirus exposure and HLA in healthy donors. PCR employed 60 Vbeta and 13 Jbeta primers. Measured with immunoSEQ multiplex PCR; TCRdb has only the in-frame clones, and not every one. The sample shows fewer than 150,000 clones, around 83% of them seen only once. The sequenced sample consisted of PBMCs. These receptors were taken from a woman aged 25 to 39 in good health and CMV-seropositive.

The chain combines TRBV28 with TRBJ2-7; D not certain. The germline V gene has CDR1 MDHEN and CDR2 SYDVKM. Trimming shortened V by 1 base and J by 2 bases, and 9 bases separated the two germline ends. The CDR3 has 14 amino acids. The CDR3 reads CASSLFSEAYEQYF. CDR3 DNA: TGTGCCAGCAGTTTATTCTCTGAGGCCTACGAGCAGTACTTC. Complete variable domain (other parts from reference TRBV28 and TRBJ2-7): DVKVTQSSRYLVKRTGEKVFLECVQDMDHENMFWYRQDPGLGLRLIYFSYDVKMKEKGDIPEGYSVSREKKERFSLILESASTNQTSMYLCASSLFSEAYEQYFGPGTRLTVT.

This clone was picked up one time. V gene TRBV28 combines with J gene TRBJ2-2; TRBD1 is a possible D gene (5 bases). Trimming took off 7 bases at V and 2 bases at J, with 11 bases between the two ends. The germline CDR1 and CDR2 sequences are MDHEN and SYDVKM. The CDR3 is 14 residues long. The CDR3 sequence: CASKGPYNTGELFF. CDR3 coding DNA: TGTGCCAGCAAGGGGCCTTATAACACCGGGGAGCTGTTTTTT.

The chain uses TRBV5-5 and TRBJ2-7; D not certain. The ends were cut back, 1 base at V and 0 bases at J, with 8 bases in the middle. CDR3 length: 14 amino acids. Germline CDR1 is SGHKS and CDR2 is YYEKEE (reference sequence). CDR3 sequence: CASSLLSSSYEQYF. As DNA, the CDR3 is TGTGCCAGCAGCTTGCTGAGTTCCTCCTACGAGCAGTACTTC.

The V and J genes are TRBV28 and TRBJ1-2; maybe TRBD1 (6 bases). Germline V gene lookup returns CDR1 MDHEN and CDR2 SYDVKM. V was shortened by 4 bases and J by 5 bases, with 14 bases between the two germline ends. The CDR3 totals 14 residues. The CDR3, as DNA: TGTGCCAGCAGTTCCCTAGCAGGGGAGTATGGCTACACCTTC. Translated: CASSSLAGEYGYTF.

The chain recombines TRBV4-1 with TRBJ1-1; the D is unclear. The germline V gene encodes CDR1 MGHRA and CDR2 YSYEKL. The CDR3 covers 12 residues. With 1 base removed from V and 8 bases from J, the gap between germline ends came to 8 bases. CDR3 protein: CASSQGGREAFF. The DNA of the CDR3 is TGCGCCAGCAGCCAAGGAGGCAGAGAAGCTTTCTTT.

The DNA for the CDR3 is TGTGCCTGTTCGGGGGAGGGGGACGGCACTGAAGCTTTCTTT. This sequence encodes CACSGEGDGTEAFF. This sequence joins TRBV30 and TRBJ1-1; the D gene is possibly TRBD1 (6 bases). Deletions cut 6 bases from V and 4 bases from J, with 18 bases between. The CDR3 covers 14 residues. Germline CDR1 reads GTSNPN; CDR2 reads SVGIG (reference sequence).

The chain couples TRBV28 to TRBJ1-6, with 8 bases fitting TRBD1. The V segment lost 0 bases and the J segment 14 bases; nucleotides outside the gene matches: 3. Germline V gene data show CDR1 as MDHEN and CDR2 as SYDVKM. CDR3 length: 13 residues. The CDR3 DNA follows: TGTGCCAGCAGTTTATGGACAGGGGTCTCCCTCCACTTT. Encoded protein: CASSLWTGVSLHF.

The chain employs TRBV9 and TRBJ2-2; weak D call: TRBD1 (5 bases). The germline V gene has CDR1 SGDLS and CDR2 YYNGEE. The CDR3 contains 14 residues. The V and J ends lost 0 bases and 4 bases respectively, with 7 bases between them. Here the CDR3 DNA reads TGTGCCAGCAGCGTAGCAGGGTCCACCGGGGAGCTGTTTTTT. This encodes CASSVAGSTGELFF.

The CDR3 bases are TGTGCCAGTAGTCGGAAGAACGGGAATGAGCAGTTCTTC. Its protein product is CASSRKNGNEQFF. V is TRBV19 and J is TRBJ2-1; D not certain. This CDR3 contains 13 residues. V was trimmed by 5 bases and J by 7 bases, leaving 12 bases between them. Germline CDR1 and CDR2: LNHDA and SQIVND (reference sequence).

The chain uses TRBV21-1 and TRBJ1-5; the table assigns TRBD1, which was not confirmed against the DNA. TRBV21-1 is a documented pseudogene. The CDR3 covers 17 residues. The CDR3 region has the DNA TGTGCCAGCAGCAAACTTCCCCTTCTGGACAGAAATCAGCCCCAGCATTTT. The encoded protein is CASSKLPLLDRNQPQHF.

The genes are TRBV5-1 and TRBJ1-2, with D perhaps matching TRBD1 (5 bases). The CDR3 extends over 14 amino acids. Germline-derived CDR1 and CDR2 are SGHRS and YFSETQ. The V and J ends lost 0 bases and 7 bases respectively, with 13 bases between them. The DNA of the CDR3 is TGCGCCAGCAGCTTGGAGACGGGGGGAGTTGGCTACACCTTC. Its translation: CASSLETGGVGYTF.

CDR3 DNA sequence: TGTGCCAGTAAAGACCACAGGGGTACCACTGAAGCTTTCTTT. Translating it yields CASKDHRGTTEAFF. V is TRBV19 and J is TRBJ1-1; TRBD1 agrees at 7 bases. Trimming at V came to 7 bases and at J to 4 bases, leaving 9 bases not matched to a gene. The germline V gene encodes CDR1 LNHDA and CDR2 SQIVND (reference sequence). The CDR3 sequence is 14 residues long.

The chain employs TRBV5-4 and TRBJ1-2; D ambiguous. V was pared by 0 bases and J by 8 bases, with 11 bases between. CDR1 and CDR2 (germline): SGHNT, YYREEE (reference sequence). The CDR3 consists of 13 residues. CDR3 DNA sequence: TGTGCCAGCAGCTTGGGAGAGGTGCACGGCTACACCTTC. Its protein is CASSLGEVHGYTF. Combining the CDR3 with reference TRBV5-4 and TRBJ1-2 gives the whole variable domain ETGVTQSPTHLIKTRGQQVTLRCSSQSGHNTVSWYQQALGQGPQFIFQYYREEENGRGNFPPRFSGLQFPNYSSELNVNALELDDSALYLCASSLGEVHGYTFGSGTRLTVV.

This rearrangement joins TRBV28 to TRBJ1-2; 11 bases line up with TRBD1. This CDR3 comprises 18 residues. V trimming: 1 base; J trimming: 3 bases; junction bases outside the gene matches: 10. Germline V CDR1 and CDR2: MDHEN, SYDVKM. The CDR3 reads CASSLFGQGAVSDYGYTF. The CDR3 coding sequence is TGTGCCAGCAGTTTATTTGGACAGGGGGCCGTCAGTGACTATGGCTACACCTTC.

The count of this clone is one. The chain couples TRBV6-5 to TRBJ1-1; 9 bases agree with TRBD1. From germline, CDR1 is MNHEY and CDR2 SVGAGI. With 6 bases clipped from V and 11 bases from J, the junction kept 7 bases outside the gene matches. The CDR3 consists of 12 residues. In DNA form, the CDR3 reads TGTGCCAGCAGGACTAGGACAGGGGAGGCTTTCTTT. It translates to CASRTRTGEAFF.

On this clone: At one end, the junction sequence differs from germline, possibly due to a read error. The rearrangement links TRBV6-1 to TRBJ1-1; D not resolved. The CDR3 is made up of 14 amino acids. Germline CDR1 MNHNS, CDR2 SASEGT. CDR3: CASSDGSAVFDWVF. CDR3 nucleotide sequence: TGTGCCAGCAGTGACGGCAGTGCCGTTTTTGACTGGGTCTTT.

This chain links TRBV2 with TRBJ2-1; 8 nucleotides match TRBD2. Looked up from germline, CDR1 is SNHLY and CDR2 is FYNNEI. Germline trimming cut 10 bases from V and 3 bases from J; bases unmatched to any gene: 5. The CDR3 totals 13 residues. Here the CDR3 reads CANKAGVYNEQFF. In nucleotides, the CDR3 is TGTGCCAACAAAGCGGGAGTCTACAATGAGCAGTTCTTC.

The chain carries TRBV7-6 and TRBJ2-1, with 8 bases that match TRBD2. After removal of 2 bases from V and 4 bases from J, the junction contained 7 bases not matched to a gene. The CDR3 sequence is 16 residues long. The germline CDR1 and CDR2 sequences are SGHVS and FNYEAQ. CDR3 protein: CASSLSSGEGYNEQFF. In DNA form, the CDR3 reads TGTGCCAGCAGCTTAAGTAGCGGGGAGGGTTACAATGAGCAGTTCTTC.

DNA of the CDR3: TGCGCCAGCAGCCTCAGGAAGGGGGGGCGAGCTAACTATGGCTACACCTTC. It yields the protein CASSLRKGGRANYGYTF. The chain carries TRBV4-1 and TRBJ1-2, with a weak D call TRBD1 (6 bases). The CDR3 is 17 residues long. Germline V CDR1 and CDR2: MGHRA, YSYEKL. Deletions cut 4 bases from V and 0 bases from J, with 18 bases between.

The rearrangement joins TRBV28 to TRBJ1-2; D gene uncertain. The germline gives CDR1 MDHEN, CDR2 SYDVKM. The CDR3 runs to 16 residues. Trimming left V 3 bases short and J 7 bases short, with 21 bases between. The CDR3 loop is CASSFGRVGSLGGYTF. In DNA form, the CDR3 reads TGTGCCAGCAGTTTCGGTCGGGTGGGGAGCTTGGGTGGCTACACCTTC.

This rearrangement joins TRBV5-1 to TRBJ2-3, with 9 bases that match TRBD2. CDR1 and CDR2 (germline): SGHRS, YFSETQ. This CDR3 is built from 18 residues. The V gene end was trimmed by 0 bases and the J gene end by 4 bases; junction bases not matched to a gene: 12. CDR3 protein: CASSLVGGGASTADTQYF. CDR3 sequence (DNA): TGCGCCAGCAGCTTGGTGGGCGGGGGGGCCTCAACCGCAGATACGCAGTATTTT.

This clone was seen only once. The chain is built from TRBV5-1 and TRBJ1-5; tentative D call: TRBD1 (5 bases). In germline, CDR1 is SGHRS, CDR2 YFSETQ. Trimming pared 4 bases from V and 2 bases from J, leaving 13 bases between. The CDR3 is 15 amino acids. CDR3 protein: CASSPTGGGNQPQHF. CDR3 nucleotide sequence: TGCGCCAGCAGCCCCACGGGGGGTGGCAATCAGCCCCAGCATTTT.

This clone has only one observation. The chain uses TRBV5-1 and TRBJ2-3; possibly TRBD2 for D (6 bases). The CDR3 spans 14 residues. Germline lookup yields CDR1 SGHRS and CDR2 YFSETQ. V lost 7 bases, J lost 0 bases, and 12 bases lay in between. In DNA, the CDR3 is TGCGCCAGCCGGGAGACTTCTAGCACAGATACGCAGTATTTT. Amino acid sequence: CASRETSSTDTQYF. Drawing the rest from reference TRBV5-1 and TRBJ2-3, the complete variable domain is KAGVTQTPRYLIKTRGQQVTLSCSPISGHRSVSWYQQTPGQGLQFLFEYFSETQRNKGNFPGRFSGRQFSNSRSEMNVSTLELGDSALYLCASRETSSTDTQYFGPGTRLTVL.